This T cell receptor beta chain came from a study of blood T cell repertoires in COVID-19. Study information: Collection of acute and convalescent COVID-19 samples took place in the United States, Italy and Spain. PBMCs, B-cell-depleted T cells, or T cells provided the cDNA or gDNA that made up the material.

In the original analysis: The assay estimated nucleated cells by amplifying reference gene primers. Repertoires were generated with immunoSEQ multiplex PCR, while TCRdb's copy carries only in-frame clones and drops some. The DNA was the basis for D and trimming; V, J and clone size are from that table. The data show tens of thousands of clones, with about nine tenths seen just once and roughly a tenth held by the top ten. Per germline, CDR1 SGHRS and CDR2 YFSETQ. The CDR3 totals 14 residues. Trimming took 0 bases from V and 2 from J, leaving 6 bases between them. The chain has TRBV5-1 and TRBJ2-4; no definite D call. Sample: peripheral blood. The receptor's source is a human donor with acute or convalescent COVID-19. The donor label of this sample is uncertain. The CDR3 loop reads CASSLAQSKNIQYF. Here the CDR3 DNA reads TGCGCCAGCAGCTTGGCCCAATCCAAAAACATTCAGTACTTC. The complete variable domain, with remaining parts taken from reference TRBV5-1 and TRBJ2-4, reads KAGVTQTPRYLIKTRGQQVTLSCSPISGHRSVSWYQQTPGQGLQFLFEYFSETQRNKGNFPGRFSGRQFSNSRSEMNVSTLELGDSALYLCASSLAQSKNIQYFGAGTRLSVL.